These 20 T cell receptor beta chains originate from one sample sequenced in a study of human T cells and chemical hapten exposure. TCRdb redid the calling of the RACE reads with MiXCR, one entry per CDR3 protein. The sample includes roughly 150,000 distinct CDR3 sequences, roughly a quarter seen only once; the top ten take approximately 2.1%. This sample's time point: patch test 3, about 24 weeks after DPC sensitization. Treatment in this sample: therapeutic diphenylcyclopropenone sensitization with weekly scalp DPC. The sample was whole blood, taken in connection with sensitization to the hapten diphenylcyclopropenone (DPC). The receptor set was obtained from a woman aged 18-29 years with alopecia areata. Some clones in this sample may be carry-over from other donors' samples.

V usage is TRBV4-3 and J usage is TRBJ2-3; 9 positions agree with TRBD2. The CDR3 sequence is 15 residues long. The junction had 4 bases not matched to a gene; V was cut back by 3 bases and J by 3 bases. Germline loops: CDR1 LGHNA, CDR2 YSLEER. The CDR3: CASSQGAGGTDTQYF. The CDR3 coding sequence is TGCGCCAGCAGCCAGGGGGCGGGGGGGACAGATACGCAGTATTTT.

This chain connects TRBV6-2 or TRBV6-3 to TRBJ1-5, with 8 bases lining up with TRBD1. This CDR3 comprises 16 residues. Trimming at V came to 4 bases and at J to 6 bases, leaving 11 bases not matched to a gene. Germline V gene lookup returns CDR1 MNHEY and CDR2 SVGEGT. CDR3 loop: CASSSNDRGRFQPQHF. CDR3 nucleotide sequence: TGTGCCAGCAGTTCCAACGACAGGGGACGGTTTCAGCCCCAGCATTTT.

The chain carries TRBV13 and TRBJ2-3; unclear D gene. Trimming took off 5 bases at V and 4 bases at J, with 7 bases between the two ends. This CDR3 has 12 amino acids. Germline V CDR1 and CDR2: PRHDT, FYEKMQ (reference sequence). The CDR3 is CASSPRADTQYF. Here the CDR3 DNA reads TGTGCCAGCAGCCCCCGTGCAGATACGCAGTATTTT.

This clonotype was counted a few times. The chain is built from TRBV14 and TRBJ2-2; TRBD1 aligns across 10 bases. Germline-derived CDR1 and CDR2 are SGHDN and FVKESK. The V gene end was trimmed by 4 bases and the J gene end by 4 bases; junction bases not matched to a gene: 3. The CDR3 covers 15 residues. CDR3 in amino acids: CASSRDRGSTGELFF. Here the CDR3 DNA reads TGTGCCAGCAGCCGGGACAGGGGTAGCACCGGGGAGCTGTTTTTT.

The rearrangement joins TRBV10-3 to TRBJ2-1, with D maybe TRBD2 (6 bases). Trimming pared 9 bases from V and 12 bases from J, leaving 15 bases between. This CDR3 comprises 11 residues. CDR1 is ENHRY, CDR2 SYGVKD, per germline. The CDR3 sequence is CAIGTPGGQFF. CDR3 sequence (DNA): TGTGCCATTGGGACCCCCGGGGGGCAGTTCTTC.

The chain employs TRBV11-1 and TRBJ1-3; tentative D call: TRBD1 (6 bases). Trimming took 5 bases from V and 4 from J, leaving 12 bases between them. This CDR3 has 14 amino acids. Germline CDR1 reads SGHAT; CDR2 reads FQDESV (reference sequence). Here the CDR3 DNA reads TGTGCCAGCAGCCAGGGCGACAGGGGAAACACCATATATTTT. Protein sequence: CASSQGDRGNTIYF.

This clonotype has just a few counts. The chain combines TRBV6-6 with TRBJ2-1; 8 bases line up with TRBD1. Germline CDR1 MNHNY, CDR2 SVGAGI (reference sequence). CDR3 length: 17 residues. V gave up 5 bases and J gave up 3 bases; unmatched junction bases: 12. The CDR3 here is CASSTPLTGGGYNEQFF. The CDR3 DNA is TGTGCCAGCAGTACCCCCTTAACAGGGGGAGGCTACAATGAGCAGTTCTTC.

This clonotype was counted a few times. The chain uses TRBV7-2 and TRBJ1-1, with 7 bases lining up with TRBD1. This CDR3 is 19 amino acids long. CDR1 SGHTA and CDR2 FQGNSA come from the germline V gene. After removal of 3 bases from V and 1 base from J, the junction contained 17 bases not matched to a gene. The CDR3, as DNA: TGTGCCAGCAGCTTCCATAGGACACAGGGGCTCCGGCGGAACACTGAAGCTTTCTTT. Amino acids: CASSFHRTQGLRRNTEAFF.

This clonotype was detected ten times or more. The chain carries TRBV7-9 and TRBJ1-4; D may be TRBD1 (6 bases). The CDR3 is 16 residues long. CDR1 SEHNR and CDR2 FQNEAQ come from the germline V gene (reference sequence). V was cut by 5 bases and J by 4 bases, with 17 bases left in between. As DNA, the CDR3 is TGTGCCAGCAGCAAAGGGGGGGCAGCGCTTAATGAAAAACTGTTTTTT. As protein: CASSKGGAALNEKLFF.

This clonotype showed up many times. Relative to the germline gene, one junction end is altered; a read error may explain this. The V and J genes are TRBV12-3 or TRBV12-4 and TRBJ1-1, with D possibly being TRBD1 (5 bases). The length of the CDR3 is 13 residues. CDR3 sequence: CASTLGVSYEAFF. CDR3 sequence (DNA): TGTGCCAGCACTTTAGGGGTCTCATATGAAGCTTTCTTT.

As DNA, the CDR3 is TGCGCCAGCAGCTTTGACAGCTTCTCTGGAAACACCATATATTTT. As protein: CASSFDSFSGNTIYF. This chain links TRBV5-1 with TRBJ1-3; a weak D match, TRBD1 (5 bases). This CDR3 is 15 amino acids long. CDR1 is SGHRS, CDR2 YFSETQ, per germline. Between the trimmed V and J ends, which lost 2 bases and 0 bases, there was a span of 9 bases.

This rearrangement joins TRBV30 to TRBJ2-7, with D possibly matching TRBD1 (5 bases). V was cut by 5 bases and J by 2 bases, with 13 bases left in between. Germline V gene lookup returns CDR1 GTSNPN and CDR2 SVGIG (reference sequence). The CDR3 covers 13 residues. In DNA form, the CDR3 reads TGTGCCTGGGCCCTAGGGGCCCCCTACGAGCAGTACTTC. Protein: CAWALGAPYEQYF.

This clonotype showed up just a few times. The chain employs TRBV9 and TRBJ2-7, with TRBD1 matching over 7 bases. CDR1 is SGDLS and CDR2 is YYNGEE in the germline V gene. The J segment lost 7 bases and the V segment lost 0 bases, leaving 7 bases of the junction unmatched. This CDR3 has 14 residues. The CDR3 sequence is CASSVGDRVVEQYF. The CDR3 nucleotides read TGTGCCAGCAGCGTAGGTGACAGGGTGGTAGAGCAGTACTTC.

CDR3 loop: CASSRIPGPDTGELFF. In DNA form, the CDR3 reads TGTGCCAGCAGCCGAATCCCGGGACCTGACACCGGGGAGCTGTTTTTT. J is TRBJ2-2 and V is TRBV7-2; D may be TRBD1 or TRBD2 (5 bases each). The CDR3 is 16 amino acids. In germline, CDR1 is SGHTA, CDR2 FQGNSA. V lost 5 bases to trimming and J lost 3 bases, with 16 bases between them.

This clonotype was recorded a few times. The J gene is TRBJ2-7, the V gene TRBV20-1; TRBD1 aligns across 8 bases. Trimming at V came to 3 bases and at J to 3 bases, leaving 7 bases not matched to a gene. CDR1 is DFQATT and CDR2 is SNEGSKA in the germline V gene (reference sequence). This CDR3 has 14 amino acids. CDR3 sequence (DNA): TGCAGTGCTAGGGATGGACAGGGCATCTACGAGCAGTACTTC. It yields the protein CSARDGQGIYEQYF.

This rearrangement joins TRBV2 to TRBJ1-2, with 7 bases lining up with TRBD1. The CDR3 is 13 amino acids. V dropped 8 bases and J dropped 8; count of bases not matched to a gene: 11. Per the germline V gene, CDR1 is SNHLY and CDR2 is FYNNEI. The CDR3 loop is CASGTGEWSGYTF. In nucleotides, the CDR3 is TGTGCCAGCGGTACAGGGGAATGGAGCGGCTACACCTTC. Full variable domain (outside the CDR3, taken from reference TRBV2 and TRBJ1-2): EPEVTQTPSHQVTQMGQEVILRCVPISNHLYFYWYRQILGQKVEFLVSFYNNEISEKSEIFDDQFSVERPDGSNFTLKIRSTKLEDSAMYFCASGTGEWSGYTFGSGTRLTVV.

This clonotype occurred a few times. The CDR3 protein is CASSSQGTGTQYF. The CDR3 bases are TGTGCCAGCAGTTCGCAGGGGACGGGGACCCAGTACTTC. V and J are TRBV12-3 or TRBV12-4 and TRBJ2-5, with a tentative D call TRBD1 (6 bases). Deletions cut 4 bases from V and 7 bases from J, with 13 bases between. The CDR3 contains 13 residues.

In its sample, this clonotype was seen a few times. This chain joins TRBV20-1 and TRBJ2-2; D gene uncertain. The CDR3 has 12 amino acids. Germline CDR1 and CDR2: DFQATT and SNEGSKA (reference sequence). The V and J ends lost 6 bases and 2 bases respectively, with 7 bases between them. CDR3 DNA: TGCAGTGCGCGACATAACACCGGGGAGCTGTTTTTT. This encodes CSARHNTGELFF.

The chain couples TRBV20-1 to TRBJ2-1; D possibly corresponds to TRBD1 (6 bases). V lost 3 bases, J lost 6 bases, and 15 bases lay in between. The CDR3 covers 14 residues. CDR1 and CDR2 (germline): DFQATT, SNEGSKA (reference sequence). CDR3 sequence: CSASGQGKGNEQFF. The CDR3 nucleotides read TGCAGTGCTAGTGGCCAGGGGAAAGGCAATGAGCAGTTCTTC.

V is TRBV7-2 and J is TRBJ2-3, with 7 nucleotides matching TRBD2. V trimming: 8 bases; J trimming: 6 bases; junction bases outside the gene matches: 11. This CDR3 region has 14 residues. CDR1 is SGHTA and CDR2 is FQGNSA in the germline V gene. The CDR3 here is CASSSGLPTDTQYF. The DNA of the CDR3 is TGTGCCAGCTCATCGGGACTACCTACTGATACGCAGTATTTT.